The present T cell receptor beta chain was sequenced within a study of blood T cell repertoires in COVID-19. The wider study: Some COVID-19 samples were acute and others convalescent; all came from the United States, Italy and Spain.

Germline CDR1 is MDHEN and CDR2 is SYDVKM. CDR3 length: 14 residues. V lost 4 bases and J lost 10; bases outside the gene matches: 4. Authors' processing steps: Cell counts per sample came from amplifying reference gene primers. Only in-frame clones appear in the TCRdb table, and some are missing; sequencing was by immunoSEQ multiplex PCR. V and J calls and clone size are given by that table; D and trimming were obtained from the DNA. The repertoire has roughly 200,000 clones, approximately 86% of them found once; the top ten carry 3%. What was sequenced was peripheral blood. The receptor's source is a man in his fifties or sixties with acute or convalescent COVID-19. The chain combines TRBV28 with TRBJ1-6, with 10 bases that match TRBD1. CDR3 protein: CASSSTGGRSPLHF. The CDR3 DNA reads TGTGCCAGCAGTTCGACAGGGGGCAGATCACCCCTCCACTTT.